This TCR beta chain was identified in a study of blood T cell repertoires in COVID-19. Germline CDR1 is LGHNA and CDR2 is YSLEER. V was cut by 0 bases and J by 6 bases, with 14 bases left in between. The CDR3 covers 16 residues. Clinical history reported by participants formed the basis on which cohorts were assigned. Sequenced by immunoSEQ multiplex PCR; TCRdb stores in-frame clones only, minus some. The sample has around 160,000 clones, roughly 90% seen once. The chain is built from TRBV4-3 and TRBJ2-2; weak D call: TRBD1 (8 bases). The clonotype comes from a woman aged 30 to 39 with acute COVID-19. The specimen was PBMCs or T cells enriched from blood (not recorded which). The chain's CDR3 is CASSQDPQGGAGELFF. The CDR3 DNA is TGCGCCAGCAGCCAAGACCCACAGGGGGGGGCCGGGGAGCTGTTTTTT.